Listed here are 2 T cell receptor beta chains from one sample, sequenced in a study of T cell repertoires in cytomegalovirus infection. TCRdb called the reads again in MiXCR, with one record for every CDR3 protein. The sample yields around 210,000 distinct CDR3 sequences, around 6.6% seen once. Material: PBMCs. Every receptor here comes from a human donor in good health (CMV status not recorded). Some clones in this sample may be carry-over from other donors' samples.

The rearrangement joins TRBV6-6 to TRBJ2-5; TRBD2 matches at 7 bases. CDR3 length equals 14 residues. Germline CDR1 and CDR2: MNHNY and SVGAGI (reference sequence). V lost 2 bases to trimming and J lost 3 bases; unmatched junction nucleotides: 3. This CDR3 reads CASSYGSGEETQYF. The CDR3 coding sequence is TGTGCCAGCAGTTACGGGAGCGGGGAAGAGACCCAGTACTTC.

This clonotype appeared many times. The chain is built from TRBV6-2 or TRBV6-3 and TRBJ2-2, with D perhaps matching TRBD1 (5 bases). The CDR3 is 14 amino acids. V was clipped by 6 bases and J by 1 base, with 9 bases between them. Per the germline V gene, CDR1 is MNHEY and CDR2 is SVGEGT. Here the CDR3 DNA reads TGTGCCAGCAGCCAAACAGGGAACACCGGGGAGCTGTTTTTT. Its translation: CASSQTGNTGELFF.